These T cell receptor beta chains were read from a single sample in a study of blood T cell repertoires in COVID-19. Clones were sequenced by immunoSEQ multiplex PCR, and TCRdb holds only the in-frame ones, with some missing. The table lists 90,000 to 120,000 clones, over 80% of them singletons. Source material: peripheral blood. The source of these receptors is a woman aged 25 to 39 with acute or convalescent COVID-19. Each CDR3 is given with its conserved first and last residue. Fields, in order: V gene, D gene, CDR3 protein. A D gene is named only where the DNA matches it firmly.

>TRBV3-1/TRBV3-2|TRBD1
CASSQEVRDSLDNQPQHF
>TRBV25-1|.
CASSEWGVLGNTIYF
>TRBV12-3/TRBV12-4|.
CASSSGFGYTF
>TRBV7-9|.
CASSLGAYTGELFF
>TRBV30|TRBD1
CAWRGQGGTEAFF
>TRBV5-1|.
CASSLDGVSGNTIYF
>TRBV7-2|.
CASSLALGADYGYTF
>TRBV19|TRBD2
CASSIGLAAYLSSYNEQFF
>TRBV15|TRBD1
CATSRGSRGTGRGYTF
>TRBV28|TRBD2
CASIVPGGDTQYF
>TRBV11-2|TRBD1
CASSLGQVGDNEQFF
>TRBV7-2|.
CASSSLGRMNTEAFF
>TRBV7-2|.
CASSLVRVTNYGYTF
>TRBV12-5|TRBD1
CASSEGALNTEAFF
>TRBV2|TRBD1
CASTPGQSYNEQFF
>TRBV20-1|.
CSASRTTGNTEAFF
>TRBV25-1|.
CASRMGQTNTEAFF
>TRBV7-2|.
CASSLRLGGSSHEQYF
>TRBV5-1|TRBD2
CASSRALAATDTQYF
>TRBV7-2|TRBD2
CASSSGGATLLDTGELFF
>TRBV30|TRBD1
CAGTQSPGQGARGYTF
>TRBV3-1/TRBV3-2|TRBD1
CASSQSTGAGETQYF
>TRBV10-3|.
CAISELKGLDGYTF
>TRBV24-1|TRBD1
CATSDRGRNQPQHF
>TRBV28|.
CASSSLGAGPREQYF
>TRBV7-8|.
CASSSRATGGYTF
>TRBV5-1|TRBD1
CASSLGDRGSGNTIYF
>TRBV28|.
CASSSPILRSSYEQYF
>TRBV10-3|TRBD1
CAISEAAGGGEPQHF
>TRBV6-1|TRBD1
CASSDQGQGGGTEAFF
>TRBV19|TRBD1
CASSTQVSGGEQFF
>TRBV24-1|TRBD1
CATSDLQGKPQHF
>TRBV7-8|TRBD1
CASRVDRAGGYTF
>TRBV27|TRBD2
CASSPPGLGHGTQYF
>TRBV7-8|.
CASSLDREGLNEKLFF
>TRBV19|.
CASTRIGNTEAFF
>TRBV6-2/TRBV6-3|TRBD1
CASSRRTGVRNTEAFF
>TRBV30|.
CAWSSGGNTEAFF
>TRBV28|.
CASSFSRGLAEAFF
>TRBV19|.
CASSISGQLNYGYTF
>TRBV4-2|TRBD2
CASSPSGGETNEQFF
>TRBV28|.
CASSEPGPAAYNEQFF
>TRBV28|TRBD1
CASNLGQGREQYF
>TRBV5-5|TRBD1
CASSSEWTGYGYTF
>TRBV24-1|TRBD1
CATSDPADRSGDTQYF
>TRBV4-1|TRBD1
CASSQDPGQGYGYTF
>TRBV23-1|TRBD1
CASSQSMPETGKKETQYF
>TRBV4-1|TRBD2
CASSRTPGLAAETQYF
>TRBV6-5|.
CASSWRLNTEAFF
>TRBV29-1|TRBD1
CLPGQNSGANVLTF
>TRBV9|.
CASSVGFGVSNEKLFF
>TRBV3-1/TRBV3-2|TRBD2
CASTHSRSGGRRFF
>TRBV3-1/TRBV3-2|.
CASSPTVMNTEAFF
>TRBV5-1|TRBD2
CASSLREGPYEQYF
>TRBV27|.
CASSLFGSGRNQPQHF
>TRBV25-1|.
CATSTSQGSGNTEAFF
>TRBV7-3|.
CASSTTGNTEAFF
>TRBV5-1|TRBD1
CASSWDSYQETQYF